Given below is one T cell receptor beta chain in context. Its matching antigen is unknown. The CDR3 runs 13 residues. The V end lost 7 bases, the J end lost 7 bases, and 13 bases lay between the germline ends. Germline lookup yields CDR1 SNHLY and CDR2 FYNNEI. The sample belongs to a study of cytomegalovirus exposure and HLA in healthy donors. Sequencing used immunoSEQ multiplex PCR; TCRdb keeps in-frame clones, though not all of them. The sample lists more than 110,000 clones, 88% seen once, with 7.5% to 8.5% in the top ten. General study points: The study flagged some 170 TCR beta chains as cytomegalovirus-associated. Rarity held for most TCR sequences, but there were some public TCRs that occurred in many donors. Using the classifier, cytomegalovirus status was reportedly diagnosed with high specificity and sensitivity. As confirmed in vitro, three CMV-associated chains were specific for CMV antigens.

Sequenced material: PBMCs. The genes are TRBV2 and TRBJ2-2; TRBD2 might be the D (5 bases). The TCR comes from a woman under 30 in good health and CMV-seropositive. CDR3 sequence: CASTAQRDGELFF. DNA of the CDR3: TGTGCCAGCACCGCCCAGAGGGACGGGGAGCTGTTTTTT.